The 20 T cell receptor beta chains listed next were all sequenced from one sample in a study of CD4 T cells in relation to SARS-CoV-2 and coronaviruses. The unexposed donors gave CD4+ T cells in about 2010-2019, prior to COVID-19. The cells were cultured for approximately ten days before CD4+ T cells were isolated. TCRdb's copy holds only in-frame clones and misses some; the assay was immunoSEQ multiplex PCR. Here the sample spans tens of thousands of clones, about four fifths being singletons. For these TCRs, the target antigens are not known. The sequencing sample was made of CD4+ T cells from PBMCs, cultured in vitro. These receptors came from a human donor in good health.

The V gene is TRBV3-1 (or the pseudogene TRBV3-2), the J gene TRBJ1-5; TRBD1 is a possible D gene (6 bases). The CDR3 extends over 14 amino acids. The germline V gene encodes CDR1 LGHDT and CDR2 YNNKEL (reference sequence). Trimming pared 2 bases from V and 5 bases from J, leaving 10 bases between. As DNA, the CDR3 is TGTGCCAGCAGCCAAAGGGGGGGGTATCAGCCCCAGCATTTT. Protein: CASSQRGGYQPQHF.

The V and J genes are TRBV9 and TRBJ2-5; perhaps TRBD2 as D (6 bases). The CDR3 is 15 residues long. Per germline, CDR1 SGDLS and CDR2 YYNGEE. Trimming stripped 0 bases from V and 2 bases from J, with 11 bases between. The CDR3 loop is CASSVVFSGQETQYF. CDR3 nucleotides: TGTGCCAGCAGCGTAGTTTTTAGCGGACAAGAGACCCAGTACTTC.

The chain couples TRBV10-3 to TRBJ2-3, with 10 positions matching TRBD2. V shed 3 bases, J shed 3 bases, and the junction held 6 bases outside the gene matches. CDR1 is ENHRY, CDR2 SYGVKD, per germline. The CDR3 has 16 amino acids. CDR3 DNA: TGTGCCATCAGTGACAGGGGACTAGCGAGTACAGATACGCAGTATTTT. As protein: CAISDRGLASTDTQYF.

V usage is TRBV6-5 and J usage is TRBJ1-2; D is undetermined. Germline V gene lookup returns CDR1 MNHEY and CDR2 SVGAGI. V lost 6 bases and J 4 bases, leaving 18 bases between the germline ends. CDR3 length: 15 amino acids. CDR3: CASRENHGVGYGYTF. CDR3 in DNA: TGTGCCAGCAGGGAGAACCACGGGGTCGGCTATGGCTACACCTTC.

V and J are TRBV18 and TRBJ2-3; D gene unclear. V lost 2 bases and J 2 bases, leaving 11 bases between the germline ends. Per germline, CDR1 KGHSH and CDR2 LQKENI. This CDR3 region has 15 residues. The CDR3 region is CASSPYGEATDTQYF. CDR3 sequence (DNA): TGTGCCAGCTCACCATACGGCGAAGCCACAGATACGCAGTATTTT.

This chain joins TRBV18 and TRBJ2-2; no reliable D call. Deletions cut 6 bases from V and 7 bases from J, with 18 bases between. Germline CDR1 and CDR2: KGHSH and LQKENI. This CDR3 contains 15 residues. Here the CDR3 reads CASSPTGSRRGELFF. CDR3 coding DNA: TGTGCCAGCTCTCCTACCGGGTCCCGGCGCGGGGAGCTGTTTTTT.

This clone is categorized as medium-sized. The rearrangement uses TRBV20-1 and TRBJ1-4; tentatively, D is TRBD1 (6 bases). The ends were cut back, 3 bases at V and 9 bases at J, with 23 bases in the middle. The V gene's germline CDR1 is DFQATT and CDR2 SNEGSKA (reference sequence). The CDR3 contains 16 residues. CDR3 sequence: CSASETGTRKIQKLFF. The CDR3 bases are TGCAGTGCTAGTGAGACCGGGACACGGAAGATCCAAAAACTGTTTTTT.

This clone was detected only once. The chain carries TRBV19 and TRBJ2-7; TRBD1 aligns across 8 bases. This CDR3 is built from 14 residues. From germline, CDR1 is LNHDA and CDR2 SQIVND (reference sequence). V dropped 4 bases and J dropped 2; count of bases not matched to a gene: 4. CDR3 protein: CASSRGQVTYEQYF. The CDR3 bases are TGTGCCAGTAGTAGGGGACAGGTTACCTACGAGCAGTACTTC.

The V call is TRBV29-1, the J call TRBJ1-1, with 10 bases that match TRBD1. Trimming removed 6 bases from V and 9 bases from J; junction bases left unmatched: 7. The germline gives CDR1 SQVTM, CDR2 ANQGSEA. This CDR3 is 12 amino acids long. CDR3 protein: CSVSGTGVQAFF. The CDR3 DNA is TGCAGCGTGTCCGGGACAGGGGTGCAAGCTTTCTTT.

The V gene is TRBV7-3, the J gene TRBJ2-1; 7 bases are a match to TRBD2. V gave up 4 bases and J gave up 9 bases; unmatched junction bases: 9. This CDR3 comprises 14 residues. The germline gives CDR1 SGHTA, CDR2 FQGTGA. CDR3 in DNA: TGTGCCAGCAGCTCCAATATGGGAGGGAGTGAGCAGTTCTTC. Its translation: CASSSNMGGSEQFF.

CDR3 sequence reads: CASSTPPQGGDSQPQHF. The CDR3 DNA is TGTGCCAGTAGTACCCCACCACAGGGGGGAGATAGTCAGCCCCAGCATTTT. The gene calls are TRBV19 and TRBJ1-5; 8 bases are shared with TRBD1. With V trimmed by 4 bases and J by 6 bases, 14 bases remained unmatched. The CDR3 spans 17 residues. Germline-derived CDR1 and CDR2 are LNHDA and SQIVND (reference sequence).

CDR3 loop: CASSSLFGQGSTEAFF. For the CDR3, the DNA is TGTGCCAGCAGCTCTCTCTTCGGACAGGGTAGTACTGAAGCTTTCTTT. The rearrangement joins TRBV5-6 to TRBJ1-1; 8 bases agree with TRBD1. V lost 3 bases, J lost 5 bases, and 12 bases stayed unmatched. The CDR3 runs to 16 residues. The germline gives CDR1 SGHDT, CDR2 YYEEEE.

V usage is TRBV5-1 and J usage is TRBJ1-4, with 7 bases matching TRBD1. This CDR3 contains 15 residues. After removal of 0 bases from V and 8 bases from J, the junction contained 7 bases not matched to a gene. Per the germline V gene, CDR1 is SGHRS and CDR2 is YFSETQ. CDR3 nucleotides: TGCGCCAGCAGCTTGGGGGACAGCCAGGGGGAAAAACTGTTTTTT. It translates to CASSLGDSQGEKLFF.

This rearrangement joins TRBV13 to TRBJ2-5, with 9 bases identical to TRBD2. The CDR3 has 15 amino acids. Germline CDR1 reads PRHDT; CDR2 reads FYEKMQ (reference sequence). The V gene end was trimmed by 6 bases and the J gene end by 5 bases; junction bases not matched to a gene: 10. The CDR3 nucleotides are TGTGCCAGCAGTTCGACATCGGCGGGGGGGGAGACCCAGTACTTC. Translation gives CASSSTSAGGETQYF.

This clone was observed a few times. At one end the junction does not follow the germline gene, possibly because of a read error. The J gene is TRBJ2-7, the V gene TRBV30; perhaps TRBD1 as D (6 bases). The CDR3 consists of 14 residues. Germline CDR1 and CDR2: GTSNPN and SVGIG (reference sequence). CDR3 DNA sequence: TGTGCCTGGGGGAAGACAGGCCAATTCTACGTGCAGTACTTC. Translating gives CAWGKTGQFYVQYF.

V usage is TRBV2 and J usage is TRBJ2-1; D is undetermined. The V end lost 1 base, the J end lost 7 bases, and 11 bases lay between the germline ends. Germline CDR1 SNHLY, CDR2 FYNNEI. This CDR3 region has 14 residues. In DNA, the CDR3 is TGTGCCAGCAGTGAAGAACAGATGGGGAATGAGCAGTTCTTC. Protein sequence: CASSEEQMGNEQFF.

The genes are TRBV11-2 and TRBJ1-1; D is undetermined. Trimming shortened V by 7 bases and J by 2 bases, and 14 bases separated the two germline ends. CDR3 length: 14 amino acids. Germline assignment: CDR1 SGHAT and CDR2 FQNNGV. The CDR3, as DNA: TGTGCCAGCACCGCGGGGTCCAGAAACACTGAAGCTTTCTTT. Its protein is CASTAGSRNTEAFF. Combining the CDR3 with reference TRBV11-2 and TRBJ1-1 gives the whole variable domain EAGVAQSPRYKIIEKRQSVAFWCNPISGHATLYWYQQILGQGPKLLIQFQNNGVVDDSQLPKDRFSAERLKGVDSTLKIQPAKLEDSAVYLCASTAGSRNTEAFFGQGTRLTVV.

This rearrangement joins TRBV9 to TRBJ2-1; D call uncertain. The V end was cut by 0 bases, the J end by 0 bases, with 7 bases between. CDR1 and CDR2 from the germline V gene are SGDLS and YYNGEE. CDR3 length equals 15 residues. The CDR3 region is CASSVGASSYNEQFF. Here the CDR3 DNA reads TGTGCCAGCAGCGTAGGGGCCAGCTCCTACAATGAGCAGTTCTTC.

The gene calls are TRBV7-2 and TRBJ1-1, with a possible D match to TRBD1 (5 bases). V was clipped by 1 base and J by 11 bases, with 17 bases between them. This CDR3 has 14 residues. Germline loops: CDR1 SGHTA, CDR2 FQGNSA. The CDR3 sequence is CASSLGWQGRGAFF. The CDR3 region has the DNA TGTGCCAGCAGCTTAGGGTGGCAGGGTCGCGGCGCTTTCTTT.

The rearrangement links TRBV30 to TRBJ1-2, with TRBD1 matching 8 bases. CDR3 size: 13 residues. The trim removed 1 base at V and 5 bases at J, leaving 3 bases unmatched. Germline loops: CDR1 GTSNPN, CDR2 SVGIG (reference sequence). Here the CDR3 reads CAWSAGGLYGYTF. CDR3 nucleotide sequence: TGTGCCTGGAGTGCAGGGGGCCTATATGGCTACACCTTC.